This paragraph reports one T cell receptor beta chain. The data originate from a study of technical replicates of blood from a handful of donors. Sequencing used immunoSEQ multiplex PCR; TCRdb keeps in-frame clones, though not all of them. The sample shows 85,000 to 100,000 clones, around 92% of them seen only once. Per the germline V gene, CDR1 is SQVTM and CDR2 is ANQGSEA. The CDR3 has 14 amino acids. Trimming took 3 bases from V and 3 from J, leaving 15 bases between them. The chain has TRBV29-1 and TRBJ2-7; a weak D match, TRBD1 (5 bases). The receptor was derived from a human donor in good health. The sample comprised T cells isolated from PBMCs. The CDR3 spells CSVDRGPGDYEQYF. In DNA form, the CDR3 reads TGCAGCGTTGATAGGGGCCCTGGGGACTACGAGCAGTACTTC.